The present T cell receptor beta chain was sequenced within a study of Ad26.COV2.S vaccination and SARS-CoV-2 variants. Repertoires were generated with immunoSEQ multiplex PCR, while TCRdb's copy carries only in-frame clones and drops some. Counted here are about 350,000 clones, roughly nine tenths occurring once; the ten biggest clones make up 3.9%. J lost 3 bases, V lost 7 bases, and 4 bases had no gene match. This CDR3 contains 13 residues. The receptor was derived from a human donor who had recovered from COVID-19. The sequencing used peripheral blood, collected after recovery from COVID-19. The chain links TRBV12-3 or TRBV12-4 to TRBJ1-2, with TRBD1 matching over 8 bases. The CDR3, as DNA: TGTGCCAGCAATTCGGACAGGGACTATGGCTACACCTTC. Its protein product is CASNSDRDYGYTF.